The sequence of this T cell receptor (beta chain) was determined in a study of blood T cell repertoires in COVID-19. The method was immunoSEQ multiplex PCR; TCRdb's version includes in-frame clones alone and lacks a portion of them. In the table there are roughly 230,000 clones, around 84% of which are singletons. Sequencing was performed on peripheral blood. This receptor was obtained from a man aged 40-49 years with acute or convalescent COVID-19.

The CDR3 bases are TGTGCCAGCAGCTTCGGAGGGGCTAGGGGGCGCGGAGAAAAACTGTTTTTT. This encodes CASSFGGARGRGEKLFF. The chain has TRBV7-9 and TRBJ1-4, with TRBD1 matching over 7 bases. CDR1 and CDR2 (germline): SEHNR, FQNEAQ (reference sequence). The CDR3 sequence is 17 residues long. J was trimmed by 8 bases and V by 3 bases; bases with no gene match: 15.